Listed below are T cell receptor beta chains from one sample, sequenced in a study of blood T cells in healthy people across ages. TCRdb passed the 5' RACE reads through MiXCR, listing each CDR3 protein once. The table has about 1.4 million distinct CDR3 sequences, approximately 59% seen once. The sequenced material came from blood. These receptors originate from a man between 18 and 35 years old in good health. Both conserved end residues are part of each CDR3. The order of the fields is J gene, D gene, CDR3 length, V gene, clone size, CDR3 DNA, CDR3 protein. A D gene is named only where the DNA matches it firmly. Expanded clones are given a class, and other clones once, few, many or no size at all.

TRBJ2-3	TRBD2	15	TRBV7-8	few	TGTGCCAGCAGCTCGGGGGGGCAGTATACAGATACGCAGTATTTT	CASSSGGQYTDTQYF
TRBJ1-2	-	14	TRBV4-1	-	TGCGCCAGCAGCCAAGATCTGACAGCCGATGGCTACACCTTC	CASSQDLTADGYTF
TRBJ2-7	-	15	TRBV12-3/TRBV12-4	-	TGTGCCAGCACCCCCTCGGGGGCCGGGTACAATGAGCAGTACTTC	CASTPSGAGYNEQYF
TRBJ2-1	TRBD2	17	TRBV5-1	few	TGCGCCAGCAGCTGGATCGGGCTAGCGGGAGACTACAATGAGCAGTTCTTC	CASSWIGLAGDYNEQFF
TRBJ1-5	-	15	TRBV28	-	TGTGCCAGCAGTTCTCGAGAGGTTGGCAATCAGCCCCAGCATTTT	CASSSREVGNQPQHF
TRBJ2-5	-	16	TRBV12-3/TRBV12-4	-	TGTGCCAGCAGCCTTTATAAGCGACGGAACGTCGGGACCCAGTACTTC	CASSLYKRRNVGTQYF
TRBJ2-7	-	15	TRBV27	-	TGTGCCAGCAGCCCAACAGCCTTTCAAGACTACGAGCAGTACTTC	CASSPTAFQDYEQYF
TRBJ1-2	-	14	TRBV5-6	-	TGTGCCAGCAGCCATTGGACATTAAACTATGGCTACACCTTC	CASSHWTLNYGYTF
TRBJ2-1	TRBD2	16	TRBV5-6	-	TGTGCCAGCAGCGCCAAACTAGCGGGTTACTACAATGAGCAGTTCTTC	CASSAKLAGYYNEQFF
TRBJ2-7	TRBD1	16	TRBV5-1	-	TGCGCCAGCAGCATAAAAAGACAGGGCGTCTCCTACGAGCAGTACTTC	CASSIKRQGVSYEQYF
TRBJ1-1	-	16	TRBV28	-	TGTGCCAGCAGTTTTACGGGGGGGACATTGAGCACTGAAGCTTTCTTT	CASSFTGGTLSTEAFF
TRBJ2-2	TRBD1	14	TRBV7-9	-	TGTGCCAGCAGCTTGGACAGGGTAGTCGGGGAGCTGTTTTTT	CASSLDRVVGELFF
TRBJ1-2	-	11	TRBV24-1	-	TGTGCCACCAGTGACGGCTATGACTACACCTTC	CATSDGYDYTF
TRBJ2-1	-	14	TRBV7-9	few	TGTGCCAGCAGTTACACGACTAGTGCAGATGAGCAGTTCTTC	CASSYTTSADEQFF
TRBJ1-1	-	12	TRBV28	-	TGTGCCAGCAGTCCCAGACAGTCCGTGGCTTTCTTT	CASSPRQSVAFF
TRBJ2-3	TRBD2	18	TRBV25-1	-	TGTGCCAACAGTGAATGGTCCTATAGCGGGAGGGCAACAGATACGCAGTATTTT	CANSEWSYSGRATDTQYF
TRBJ1-1	-	16	TRBV15	-	TGTGCCACCAGAAAGTATAGTCCCACCCAGAACACTGAAGCTTTCTTT	CATRKYSPTQNTEAFF
TRBJ2-7	TRBD2	17	TRBV6-1	-	TGTGCCAGCAGTGAAGCATTAGGCGGGACTAGCGGCTACGAGCAGTACTTC	CASSEALGGTSGYEQYF
TRBJ1-6	-	15	TRBV4-1	-	TGCGCCAGCAGCCAAGAGTGGCAGGGCAATTCACCCCTCCACTTT	CASSQEWQGNSPLHF
TRBJ1-2	TRBD1	17	TRBV5-5	-	TGTGCCAGCAGCTTATACCCGGGACAGGTAGAAGAGCGAGGCTACACCTTC	CASSLYPGQVEERGYTF
TRBJ2-5	TRBD1	19	TRBV11-2	-	TGTGCCAGCAGCTCCCCCCGCCTTCGACAGGGATGGGGCCAAGAGACCCAGTACTTC	CASSSPRLRQGWGQETQYF
TRBJ2-1	TRBD2	17	TRBV15	-	TGTGCCACCAGCAGAGTTAAAGGACTAGCGGGGGCCAATGAGCAGTTCTTC	CATSRVKGLAGANEQFF
TRBJ2-3	-	16	TRBV7-9	few	TGTGCCAGCAGCTTAGAAGCCTCGTTAAGCACAGATACGCAGTATTTT	CASSLEASLSTDTQYF